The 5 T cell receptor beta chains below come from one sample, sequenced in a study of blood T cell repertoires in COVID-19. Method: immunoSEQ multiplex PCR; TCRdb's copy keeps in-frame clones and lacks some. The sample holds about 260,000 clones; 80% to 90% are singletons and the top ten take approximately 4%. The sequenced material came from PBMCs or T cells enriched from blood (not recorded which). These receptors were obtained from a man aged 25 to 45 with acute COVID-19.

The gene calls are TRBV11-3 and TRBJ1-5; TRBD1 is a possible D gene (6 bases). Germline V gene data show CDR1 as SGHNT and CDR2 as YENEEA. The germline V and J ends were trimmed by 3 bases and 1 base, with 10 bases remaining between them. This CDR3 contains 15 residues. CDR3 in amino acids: CASSLRTESNQPQHF. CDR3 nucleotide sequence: TGTGCCAGCAGCTTGAGGACAGAGAGCAATCAGCCCCAGCATTTT.

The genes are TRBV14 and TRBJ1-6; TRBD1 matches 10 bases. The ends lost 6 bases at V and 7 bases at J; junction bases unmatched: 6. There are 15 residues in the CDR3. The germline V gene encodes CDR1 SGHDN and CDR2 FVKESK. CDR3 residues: CASSLLTGGNSPLHF. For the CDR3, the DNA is TGTGCCAGCAGTCTACTGACAGGGGGCAATTCACCCCTCCACTTT.

The DNA of the CDR3 is TGTGCCGGCGGGGGTTTTGCCAATGAGCAGTTCTTC. This encodes CAGGGFANEQFF. The chain links TRBV28 to TRBJ2-1; 7 bases are a match to TRBD2. Germline V gives CDR1 MDHEN, CDR2 SYDVKM. V gave up 11 bases and J gave up 6 bases; unmatched junction bases: 7. This CDR3 is built from 12 residues.

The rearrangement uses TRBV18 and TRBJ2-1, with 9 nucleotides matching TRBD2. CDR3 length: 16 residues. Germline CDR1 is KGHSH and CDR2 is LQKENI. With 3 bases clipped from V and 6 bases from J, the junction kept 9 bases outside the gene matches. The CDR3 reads CASSPIAGVQGNEQFF. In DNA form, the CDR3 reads TGTGCCAGCTCACCGATAGCGGGAGTTCAGGGCAATGAGCAGTTCTTC. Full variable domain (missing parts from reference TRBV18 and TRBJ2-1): NAGVMQNPRHLVRRRGQEARLRCSPMKGHSHVYWYRQLPEEGLKFMVYLQKENIIDESGMPKERFSAEFPKEGPSILRIQQVVRGDSAAYFCASSPIAGVQGNEQFFGPGTRLTVL.

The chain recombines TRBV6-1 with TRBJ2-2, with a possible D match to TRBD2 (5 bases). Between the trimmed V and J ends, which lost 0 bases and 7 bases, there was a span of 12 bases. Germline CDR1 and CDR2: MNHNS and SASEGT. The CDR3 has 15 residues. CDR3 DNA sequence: TGTGCCAGCAGTGAAGCAACCAGAGCGGTCGGGGAGCTGTTTTTT. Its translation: CASSEATRAVGELFF.